Included here is one T cell receptor (beta chain) sequence, with context. Its antigen is unknown. Base-call qualities are not available, and no considerably larger clone is one nucleotide away. The sample's treatment or condition label, decoded: in vitro stimulation with specific CMV peptide epitopes to enrich CMV-specific T cells. TCRdb lists the instrument as Illumina HiSeq 1500. The raw public reads went through TCRdb reprocessing: fastp at Q25, MiXCR clone calling, in-frame beta chains kept. Entries are consolidated by CDR3 protein sequence, retaining the most common genes and DNA. The sample data list about 890,000 distinct CDR3 sequences, and approximately 32% of these were observed just once. Roughly 13% of the sample rests with the top ten. This sample is drawn from a study of T cell repertoires in cytomegalovirus infection (dated by TCRdb to the late 2010s). Describing the broader study: The peptide stimulations were aimed at well-studied HLA-B-restricted epitopes as well as recently identified HLA-C-restricted CMV epitopes, whose presentation resists viral immunomodulation. Because public TCR beta signatures pointed to carriage of CMV infection together with the matching HLA type, the HLA type of each donor mattered for the analysis.

Points the paper makes about the study in general: Carriers of CMV infection plus the relevant HLA type were discriminated by the cumulative frequency of public TCR beta family members in the study cohort and in an independent approximately 360-donor cohort. The ex vivo response was dominated by HLA-C-restricted CMV-specific TCR beta clonotypes, and the single most frequent clonotype in two of eight donors was supplied by these HLA-C-restricted clonotypes.

Sequencing used cultured CD8+ T cells from PBMCs, obtained from culture after CMV antigen stimulation. This TCR came from a human donor in good health (CMV status not recorded). Some clones in this sample may be carry-over from other donors' samples.

CDR3 loop: CASSYLTSGGAYTQYF. The sequence in DNA is TGTGCCAGCAGTTACCTGACTAGCGGGGGGGCTTATACGCAGTATTTT. This sequence uses TRBV6-5 and TRBJ2-3; 14 middle bases align to TRBD2. V is cut back by 2 bases and J by 7 bases, with 5 bases in the junction unmatched. CDR3 length: 16 amino acids, cysteine to phenylalanine. The only DNA kept is the CDR3, 48 bases in frame from the first base. From a lookup of the germline V gene, CDR1 and CDR2 are MNHEY and SVGAGI.